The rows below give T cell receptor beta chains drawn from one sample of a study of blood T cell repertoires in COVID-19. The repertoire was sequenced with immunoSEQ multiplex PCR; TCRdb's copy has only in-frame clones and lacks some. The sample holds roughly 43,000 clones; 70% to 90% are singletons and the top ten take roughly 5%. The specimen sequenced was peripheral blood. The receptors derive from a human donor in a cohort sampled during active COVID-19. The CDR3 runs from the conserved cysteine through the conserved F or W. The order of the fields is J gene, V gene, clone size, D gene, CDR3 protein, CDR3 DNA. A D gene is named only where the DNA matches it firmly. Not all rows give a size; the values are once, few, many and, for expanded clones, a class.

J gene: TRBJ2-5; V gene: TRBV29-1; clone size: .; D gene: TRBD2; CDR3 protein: CSARGGRKETQYF; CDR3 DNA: TGCAGCGCCCGGGGGGGCAGGAAAGAGACCCAGTACTTC
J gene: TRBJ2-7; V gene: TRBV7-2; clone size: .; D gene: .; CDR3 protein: CASSLRREYEQYF; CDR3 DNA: TGTGCCAGCAGCTTAAGGCGGGAATACGAGCAGTACTTC
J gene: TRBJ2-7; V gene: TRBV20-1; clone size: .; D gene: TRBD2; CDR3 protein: CSARTRTEQYF; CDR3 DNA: TGCAGTGCTCGGACTAGGACCGAGCAGTACTTC
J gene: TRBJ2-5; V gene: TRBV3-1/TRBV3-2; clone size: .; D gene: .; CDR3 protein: CASSQTLETQYF; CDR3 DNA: TGTGCCAGCAGCCAAACTCTAGAGACCCAGTACTTC
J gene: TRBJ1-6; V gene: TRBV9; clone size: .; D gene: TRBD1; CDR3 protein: CASSTTGVHNSPLHF; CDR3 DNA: TGTGCCAGCAGCACCACAGGGGTTCATAATTCACCCCTCCACTTT
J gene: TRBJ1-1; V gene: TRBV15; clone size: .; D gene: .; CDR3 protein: CATSNQGSLDEAFF; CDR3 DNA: TGTGCCACCAGCAACCAGGGGTCCTTGGATGAAGCTTTCTTT
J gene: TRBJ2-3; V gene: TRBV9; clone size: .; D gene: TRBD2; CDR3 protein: CASSVEGTSEDTQYF; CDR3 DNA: TGTGCCAGCAGCGTAGAGGGGACTAGCGAAGATACGCAGTATTTT
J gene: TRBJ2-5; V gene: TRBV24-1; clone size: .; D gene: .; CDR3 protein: CATSDPSLGRQETQYF; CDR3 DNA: TGTGCCACCAGTGATCCCTCTTTGGGGCGCCAAGAGACCCAGTACTTC
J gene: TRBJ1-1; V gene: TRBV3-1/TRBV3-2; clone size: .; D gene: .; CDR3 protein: CASSQTSGFAFF; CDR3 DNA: TGTGCCAGCAGCCAGACCAGCGGTTTTGCTTTCTTT
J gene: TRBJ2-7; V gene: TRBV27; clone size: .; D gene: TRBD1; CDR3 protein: CASSRQGQGGVQYF; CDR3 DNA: TGTGCCAGCAGTCGGCAGGGACAGGGGGGGGTGCAGTACTTC
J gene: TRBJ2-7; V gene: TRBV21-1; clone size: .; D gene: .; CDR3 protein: CASSATGQSSYEQYF; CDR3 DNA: TGTGCCAGCAGCGCTACGGGACAGAGTTCCTACGAGCAGTACTTC
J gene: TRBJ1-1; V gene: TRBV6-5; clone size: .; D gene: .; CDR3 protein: CASSYFPRPGTEAFF; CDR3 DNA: TGTGCCAGCAGTTACTTTCCCCGCCCGGGGACTGAAGCTTTCTTT
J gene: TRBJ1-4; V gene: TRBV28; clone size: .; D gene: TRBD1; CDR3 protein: CASSRQGSNEKLFF; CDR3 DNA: TGTGCCAGCAGTCGACAGGGGTCTAATGAAAAACTGTTTTTT
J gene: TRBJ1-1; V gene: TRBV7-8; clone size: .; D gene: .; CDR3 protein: CASSLARGGTEAFF; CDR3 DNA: TGTGCCAGCAGCTTAGCGAGAGGGGGCACTGAAGCTTTCTTT
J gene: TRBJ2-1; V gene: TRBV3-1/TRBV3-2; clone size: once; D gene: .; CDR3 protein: CASSQVINEQFF; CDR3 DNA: TGTGCCAGCAGCCAAGTCATCAATGAGCAGTTCTTC
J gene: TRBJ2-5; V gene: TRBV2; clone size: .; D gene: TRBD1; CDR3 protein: CASYRDRGGETQYF; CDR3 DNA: TGTGCCAGCTACCGGGACAGGGGAGGAGAGACCCAGTACTTC
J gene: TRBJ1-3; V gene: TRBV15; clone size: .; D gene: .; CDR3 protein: CATSSNPTLSSGNTIYF; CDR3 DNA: TGTGCCACCAGCAGCAACCCAACTCTGAGCTCTGGAAACACCATATATTTT
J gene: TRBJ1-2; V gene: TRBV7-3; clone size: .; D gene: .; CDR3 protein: CASSLTAGGQSYGYTF; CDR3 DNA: TGTGCCAGCAGCTTAACGGCCGGGGGGCAGAGCTATGGCTACACCTTC
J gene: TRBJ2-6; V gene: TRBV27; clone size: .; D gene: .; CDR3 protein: CASSLYPPGTGANVLTF; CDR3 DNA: TGTGCCAGCAGTTTATACCCCCCAGGGACTGGGGCCAACGTCCTGACTTTC
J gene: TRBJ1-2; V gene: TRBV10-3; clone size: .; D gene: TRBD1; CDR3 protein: CAISESGFGRGYYDGYTF; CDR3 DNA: TGTGCCATCAGTGAGTCGGGTTTCGGCAGGGGGTATTATGATGGCTACACCTTC
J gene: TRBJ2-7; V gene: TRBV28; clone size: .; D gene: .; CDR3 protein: CASRSSDSYEQYF; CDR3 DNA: TGTGCCAGCAGGAGTAGCGACTCCTACGAGCAGTACTTC
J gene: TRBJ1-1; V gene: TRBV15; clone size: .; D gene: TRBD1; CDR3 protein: CATQKDRVVTEAFF; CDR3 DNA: TGTGCCACCCAAAAGGACAGGGTAGTCACTGAAGCTTTCTTT
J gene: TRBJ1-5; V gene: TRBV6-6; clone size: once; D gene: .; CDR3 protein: CASSYAGIEQPQHF; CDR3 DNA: TGTGCCAGCAGCTATGCGGGGATAGAACAGCCCCAGCATTTT
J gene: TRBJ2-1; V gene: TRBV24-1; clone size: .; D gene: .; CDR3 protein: CATSRDYRPYNEQFF; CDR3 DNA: TGTGCCACCAGTCGTGACTATCGGCCCTACAATGAGCAGTTCTTC
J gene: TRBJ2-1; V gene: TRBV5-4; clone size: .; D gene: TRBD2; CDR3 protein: CASRGGTSVSNEQFF; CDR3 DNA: TGTGCCAGCAGGGGCGGGACTAGCGTATCCAATGAGCAGTTCTTC
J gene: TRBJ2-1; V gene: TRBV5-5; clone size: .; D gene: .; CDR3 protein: CASSPRVGEQFF; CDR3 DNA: TGTGCCAGCAGCCCTAGAGTAGGAGAGCAGTTCTTC
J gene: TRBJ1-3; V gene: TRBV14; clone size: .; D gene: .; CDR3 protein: CASSPYISGNTIYF; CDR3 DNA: TGTGCCAGCTCCCCTTATATCTCTGGAAACACCATATATTTT
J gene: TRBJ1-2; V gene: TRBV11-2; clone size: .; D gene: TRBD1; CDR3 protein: CASSSGTGNYGYTF; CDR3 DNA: TGTGCCAGCAGCTCCGGGACAGGGAACTATGGCTACACCTTC
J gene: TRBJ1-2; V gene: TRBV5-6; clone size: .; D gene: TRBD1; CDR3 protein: CASSLGQGNYGYTF; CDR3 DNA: TGTGCCAGCAGCTTAGGACAGGGAAACTATGGCTACACCTTC
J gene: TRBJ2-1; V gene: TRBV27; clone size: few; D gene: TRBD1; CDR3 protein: CASSLTGAGSYNEQFF; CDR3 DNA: TGTGCCAGCAGTTTAACAGGGGCGGGTTCCTACAATGAGCAGTTCTTC
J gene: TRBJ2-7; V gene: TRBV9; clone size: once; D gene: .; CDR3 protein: CASSAGTPAHEQYF; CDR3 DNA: TGTGCCAGCAGCGCTGGGACTCCCGCCCACGAGCAGTACTTC
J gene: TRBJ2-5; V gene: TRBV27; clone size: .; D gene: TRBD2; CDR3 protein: CASSLSGAGGPQETQYF; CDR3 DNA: TGTGCCAGCAGTTTATCGGGAGCGGGAGGGCCCCAAGAGACCCAGTACTTC
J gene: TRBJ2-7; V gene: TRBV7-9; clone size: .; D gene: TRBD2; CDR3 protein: CASSLDERDPSYEQYF; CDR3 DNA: TGTGCCAGCAGCCTGGACGAGCGGGACCCCTCCTACGAGCAGTACTTC
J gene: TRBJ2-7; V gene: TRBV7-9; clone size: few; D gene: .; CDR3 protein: CASLADSYEQYF; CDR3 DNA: TGTGCCAGCCTTGCGGACTCTTACGAGCAGTACTTC
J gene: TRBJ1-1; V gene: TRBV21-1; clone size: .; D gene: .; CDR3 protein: CASQSEPGDKNTMNTEAFF; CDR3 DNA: TGTGCCAGCCAAAGCGAACCGGGAGATAAAAATACCATGAACACTGAAGCTTTCTTT
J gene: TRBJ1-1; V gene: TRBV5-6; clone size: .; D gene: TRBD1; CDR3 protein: CASSHGQGLGTEAFF; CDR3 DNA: TGTGCCAGCAGCCATGGACAGGGGTTGGGCACTGAAGCTTTCTTT
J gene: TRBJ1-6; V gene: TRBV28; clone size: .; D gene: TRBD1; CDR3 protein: CASSLFKPGQVRSTLHF; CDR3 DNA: TGTGCCAGCAGTTTATTCAAACCGGGACAGGTACGGTCCACCCTCCACTTT
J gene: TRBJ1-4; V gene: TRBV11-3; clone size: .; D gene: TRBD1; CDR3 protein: CASSLDGQGANEKLFF; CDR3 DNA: TGTGCCAGCAGCTTAGACGGACAGGGAGCCAATGAAAAACTGTTTTTT
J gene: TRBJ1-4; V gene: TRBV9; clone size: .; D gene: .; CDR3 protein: CASSVEGAWEKLFF; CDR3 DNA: TGTGCCAGCAGCGTGGAAGGGGCTTGGGAAAAACTGTTTTTT
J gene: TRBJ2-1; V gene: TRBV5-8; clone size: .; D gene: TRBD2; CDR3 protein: CASSLTGGSYNEQFF; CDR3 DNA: TGTGCCAGCAGCTTGACGGGAGGCTCCTACAATGAGCAGTTCTTC
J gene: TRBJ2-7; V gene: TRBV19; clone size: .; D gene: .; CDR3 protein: CASSLPTQIGEQYF; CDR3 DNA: TGTGCCAGTAGTCTACCGACACAAATTGGAGAGCAGTACTTC
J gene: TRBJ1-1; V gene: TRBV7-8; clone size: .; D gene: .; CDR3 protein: CASLPDKVNTEAFF; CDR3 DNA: TGTGCCAGCCTCCCGGACAAAGTGAACACTGAAGCTTTCTTT
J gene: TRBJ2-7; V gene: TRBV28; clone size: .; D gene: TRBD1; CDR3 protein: CASSLGQTYEQYF; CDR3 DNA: TGTGCCAGCAGCCTGGGACAGACCTACGAGCAGTACTTC
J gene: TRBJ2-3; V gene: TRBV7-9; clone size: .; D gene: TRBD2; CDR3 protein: CASSLGGGGPNTQYF; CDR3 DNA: TGTGCCAGCAGCTTAGGGGGGGGAGGCCCAAATACGCAGTATTTT
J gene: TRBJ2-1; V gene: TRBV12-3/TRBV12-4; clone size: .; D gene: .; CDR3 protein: CASSFTLNEQFF; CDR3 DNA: TGTGCCAGCAGTTTTACTTTGAATGAGCAGTTCTTC
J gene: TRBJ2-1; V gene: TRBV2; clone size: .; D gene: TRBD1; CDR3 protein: CASQRDRGHEQFF; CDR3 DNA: TGTGCCAGCCAGCGGGACAGGGGACATGAGCAGTTCTTC
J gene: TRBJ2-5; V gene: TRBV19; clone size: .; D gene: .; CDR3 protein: CASSNPGREETQYF; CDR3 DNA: TGTGCCAGTAGTAACCCAGGCAGGGAAGAGACCCAGTACTTC
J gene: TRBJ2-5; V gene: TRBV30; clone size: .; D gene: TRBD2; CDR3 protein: CAWRRTSVLRAETQYF; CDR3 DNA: TGTGCCTGGAGAAGAACTAGCGTCTTAAGGGCAGAGACCCAGTACTTC
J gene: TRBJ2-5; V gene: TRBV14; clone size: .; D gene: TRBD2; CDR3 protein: CASSPRGGVQETQYF; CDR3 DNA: TGTGCCAGCAGCCCCCGGGGGGGGGTTCAAGAGACCCAGTACTTC
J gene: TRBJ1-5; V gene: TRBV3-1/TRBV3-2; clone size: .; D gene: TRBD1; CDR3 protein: CASSQVGGSNQPQHF; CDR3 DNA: TGTGCCAGCAGCCAAGTAGGGGGCAGCAATCAGCCCCAGCATTTT
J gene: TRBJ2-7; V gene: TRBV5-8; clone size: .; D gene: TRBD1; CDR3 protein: CASSLTGGNEQYF; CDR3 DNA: TGTGCCAGCAGCTTAACAGGGGGCAACGAGCAGTACTTC
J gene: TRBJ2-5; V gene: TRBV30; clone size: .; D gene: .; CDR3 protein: CAWKAEIETQYF; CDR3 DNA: TGTGCCTGGAAAGCGGAAATAGAGACCCAGTACTTC
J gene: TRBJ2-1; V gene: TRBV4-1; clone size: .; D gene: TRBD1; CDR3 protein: CASSLNLFATGTVPQFF; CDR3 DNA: TGCGCCAGCAGCCTCAATCTGTTTGCGACCGGGACAGTACCCCAGTTCTTC
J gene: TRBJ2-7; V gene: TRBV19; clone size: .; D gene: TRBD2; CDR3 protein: CASRGRESAYEQYF; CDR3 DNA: TGTGCCAGTCGAGGGCGGGAGTCGGCCTACGAGCAGTACTTC